These 12 T cell receptor beta chains were sequenced from one sample in a study of neoadjuvant anti-PD-1 for oral cavity cancer. Produced via immunoSEQ multiplex PCR; TCRdb's table is partial and in-frame only. The sample contains 9,300 or so clones, about 80% of which appear only once. As to time point: after neoadjuvant nivolumab, at surgical resection. The starting material was PBMCs, obtained after nivolumab (anti-PD-1) treatment. All receptors derive from a person between 35 and 79 years old with oral cavity squamous cell carcinoma.

The chain joins TRBV6-6 to TRBJ1-6; TRBD1 agrees at 8 bases. Germline assignment: CDR1 MNHNY and CDR2 SVGAGI (reference sequence). CDR3 length: 15 residues. With V trimmed by 0 bases and J by 8 bases, 3 bases remained unmatched. The CDR3: CASSYSWTGYSPLHF. The CDR3 DNA sequence: TGTGCCAGCAGTTACTCCTGGACAGGGTATTCACCCCTCCACTTT.

This clone is a singleton in its sample. This sequence joins TRBV15 and TRBJ2-1, with 8 bases lining up with TRBD2. Germline-derived CDR1 and CDR2 are LNHNV and YYDKDF (reference sequence). V dropped 0 bases and J dropped 14; count of bases not matched to a gene: 6. This CDR3 has 13 amino acids. CDR3 protein: CATSRERGRNEFF. The CDR3 coding sequence is TGTGCCACCAGCAGAGAGCGCGGGAGGAATGAGTTCTTC.

This chain uses TRBV28 with TRBJ2-3; 9 positions agree with TRBD2. Per germline, CDR1 MDHEN and CDR2 SYDVKM. V shed 3 bases and J 2 bases; nucleotides not matched to a gene: 6. The CDR3 is made up of 16 amino acids. CDR3 sequence reads: CASSFGLAGSTDTQYF. Written as DNA, the CDR3 is TGTGCCAGCAGTTTCGGGCTAGCGGGATCCACAGATACGCAGTATTTT.

The chain has TRBV7-9 and TRBJ2-7, with 16 positions matching TRBD2. Germline CDR1 SEHNR, CDR2 FQNEAQ (reference sequence). The CDR3 runs to 19 residues. Trimming took 5 bases from V and 1 from J; bases not matched to a gene: 11. CDR3 DNA: TGTGCCAGCAGCAATCTTATCGGGACTAGCGGGGGGGCTTCCTACGAGCAGTACTTC. Its translation is CASSNLIGTSGGASYEQYF.

The chain combines TRBV5-6 with TRBJ1-5; TRBD1 agrees at 10 bases. V lost 4 bases, J lost 4 bases, and 2 bases stayed unmatched. The CDR3 covers 14 residues. Germline assignment: CDR1 SGHDT and CDR2 YYEEEE. The CDR3 sequence: CASSADRGNQPQHF. DNA for the CDR3: TGTGCCAGCAGCGCGGACAGGGGGAATCAGCCCCAGCATTTT.

CDR3 sequence reads: CSARAPETQYF. CDR3 nucleotide sequence: TGCAGTGCTAGAGCCCCAGAGACCCAGTACTTC. V and J are TRBV20-1 and TRBJ2-5, with D unresolved. Looked up from germline, CDR1 is DFQATT and CDR2 is SNEGSKA (reference sequence). CDR3 size: 11 residues. V was shortened by 1 base and J by 4 bases, with 4 bases between the two germline ends.

The chain has TRBV28 and TRBJ2-7; D ambiguous. In germline, CDR1 is MDHEN, CDR2 SYDVKM. This CDR3 has 16 amino acids. Trimming shortened V by 3 bases and J by 0 bases, and 15 bases separated the two germline ends. The CDR3 DNA reads TGTGCCAGCAGTTTTCAGAGGACCATCCTCTCCTACGAGCAGTACTTC. Translating gives CASSFQRTILSYEQYF.

This clone showed up just a few times. The rearrangement uses TRBV7-9 and TRBJ2-5; TRBD1 matches at 8 bases. CDR1 SEHNR and CDR2 FQNEAQ come from the germline V gene (reference sequence). There are 15 residues in the CDR3. V was clipped by 1 base and J by 4 bases; unmatched bases: 5. The CDR3 bases are TGTGCCAGCAGCTTAGATGGGGACAGGAGAGAGACCCAGTACTTC. This translates into CASSLDGDRRETQYF. Supplemented by reference TRBV7-9 and TRBJ2-5, the full variable domain reads DTGVSQNPRHKITKRGQNVTFRCDPISEHNRLYWYRQTLGQGPEFLTYFQNEAQLEKSRLLSDRFSAERPKGSFSTLEIQRTEQGDSAMYLCASSLDGDRRETQYFGPGTRLLVL.

The chain uses TRBV5-1 and TRBJ2-5; D is possibly TRBD1 (7 bases). The germline CDR1 and CDR2 sequences are SGHRS and YFSETQ. Trimming cost V 1 base and J 5 bases, with 15 bases left between them. The length of the CDR3 is 15 residues. DNA for the CDR3: TGCGCCAGCAGCTTGAACAGGGGAGGTACGGAGACCCAGTACTTC. Amino acids: CASSLNRGGTETQYF.

This chain joins TRBV10-3 and TRBJ1-2; D unresolved. The length of the CDR3 is 13 residues. Germline assignment: CDR1 ENHRY and CDR2 SYGVKD. Trimming removed 7 bases from V and 0 bases from J, with 9 bases in between. CDR3 sequence: CAITPDPNYGYTF. CDR3 nucleotide sequence: TGTGCCATCACGCCAGACCCTAACTATGGCTACACCTTC.

The chain couples TRBV5-5 to TRBJ2-7; no clear D gene. Trimming pared 0 bases from V and 3 bases from J, leaving 10 bases between. Germline V gives CDR1 SGHKS, CDR2 YYEKEE (reference sequence). The CDR3 consists of 14 residues. The CDR3 loop is CASSLASPVYEQYF. In nucleotides, the CDR3 is TGTGCCAGCAGCTTGGCTAGTCCTGTCTACGAGCAGTACTTC.

The V call is TRBV5-4, the J call TRBJ2-5; 10 positions agree with TRBD1. This CDR3 is 14 amino acids long. V was pared by 4 bases and J by 5 bases, with 5 bases of the junction left unmatched. CDR1 is SGHNT and CDR2 is YYREEE in the germline V gene (reference sequence). CDR3 loop: CASSPGQGTETQYF. The CDR3 region has the DNA TGTGCCAGCAGCCCGGGACAGGGGACTGAGACCCAGTACTTC. Full variable domain (remainder filled in from reference TRBV5-4 and TRBJ2-5): ETGVTQSPTHLIKTRGQQVTLRCSSQSGHNTVSWYQQALGQGPQFIFQYYREEENGRGNFPPRFSGLQFPNYSSELNVNALELDDSALYLCASSPGQGTETQYFGPGTRLLVL.